The clone carrying this T cell receptor beta chain was counted many times. Its specificity is unknown. As to time point: technical triplicate 2. Each CDR3 protein gets one entry after TCRdb re-called the 5' RACE reads with MiXCR. The sample holds about 59,000 distinct CDR3 sequences; 24% are singletons and the top ten take around 4.5%. This specimen comes from a study of neurological immune-mediated disorders. With V trimmed by 5 bases and J by 6 bases, 9 bases remained unmatched. The CDR3 totals 15 residues. In germline, CDR1 is SGHVS, CDR2 FQNEAQ. General study results and limits: The most TCR clonal expansion was seen in HTLV-1-associated myelopathy, whereas the least was seen in multiple sclerosis, below the level in healthy controls.

What was sequenced was PBMCs. The J gene is TRBJ1-4, the V gene TRBV7-8; TRBD1 agrees at 7 bases. This TCR came from a man between 60 and 75 years old with HTLV-1-associated myelopathy (HAM/TSP). This CDR3 is CASSLDRVLDEKLFF. For the CDR3, the DNA is TGTGCCAGCAGCCTAGACAGGGTTCTAGATGAAAAACTGTTTTTT.